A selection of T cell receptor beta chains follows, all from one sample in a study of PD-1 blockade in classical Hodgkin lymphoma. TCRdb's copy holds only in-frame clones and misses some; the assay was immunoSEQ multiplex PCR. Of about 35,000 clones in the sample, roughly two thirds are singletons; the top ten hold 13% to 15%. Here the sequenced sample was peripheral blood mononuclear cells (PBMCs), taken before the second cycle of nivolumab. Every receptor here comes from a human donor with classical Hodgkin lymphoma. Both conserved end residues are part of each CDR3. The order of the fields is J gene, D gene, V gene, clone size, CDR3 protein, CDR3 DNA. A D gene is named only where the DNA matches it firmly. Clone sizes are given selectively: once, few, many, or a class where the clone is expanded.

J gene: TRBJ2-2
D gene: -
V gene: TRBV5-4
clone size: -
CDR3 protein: CASSLMGRSGGELFF
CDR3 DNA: TGTGCCAGCAGCTTGATGGGACGGAGCGGCGGGGAGCTGTTTTTT

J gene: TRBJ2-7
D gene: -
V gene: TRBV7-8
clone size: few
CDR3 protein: CASSLDSAGEQYF
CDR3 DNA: TGTGCCAGCAGCTTAGATTCAGCCGGAGAGCAGTACTTC

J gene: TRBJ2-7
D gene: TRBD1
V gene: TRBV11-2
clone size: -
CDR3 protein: CASSSGQLNEQYF
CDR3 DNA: TGTGCCAGCAGCTCGGGACAGCTCAACGAGCAGTACTTC

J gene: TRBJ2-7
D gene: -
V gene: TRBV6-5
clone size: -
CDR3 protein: CASSPTNNEQYF
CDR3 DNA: TGTGCCAGCAGCCCCACTAATAACGAGCAGTACTTC

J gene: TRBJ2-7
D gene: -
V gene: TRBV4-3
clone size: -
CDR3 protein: CASSQARPRDRSYEQYF
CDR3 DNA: TGCGCCAGCAGCCAAGCAAGACCCCGGGACCGATCCTACGAGCAGTACTTC

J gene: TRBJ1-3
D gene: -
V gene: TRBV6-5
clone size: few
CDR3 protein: CASSQSASSGNTIYF
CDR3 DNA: TGTGCCAGCAGCCAGTCTGCGAGCTCTGGAAACACCATATATTTT

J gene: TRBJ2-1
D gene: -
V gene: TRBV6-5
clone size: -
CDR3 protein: CASSFRRGNNEQFF
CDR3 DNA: TGTGCCAGCAGTTTCCGTCGGGGGAATAATGAGCAGTTCTTC

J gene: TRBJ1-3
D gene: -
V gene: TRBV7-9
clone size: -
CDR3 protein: CASSGRQVVGNTIYF
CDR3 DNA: TGTGCCAGCAGCGGACGACAGGTAGTAGGAAACACCATATATTTT

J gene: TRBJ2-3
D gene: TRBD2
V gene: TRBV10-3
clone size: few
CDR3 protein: CAIGGTSGSTDTQYF
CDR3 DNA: TGTGCCATCGGGGGGACTAGCGGATCCACAGATACGCAGTATTTT

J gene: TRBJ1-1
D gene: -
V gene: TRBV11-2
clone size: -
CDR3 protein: CASSIATGYDAFF
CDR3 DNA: TGTGCCAGCAGCATAGCAACAGGGTATGATGCTTTCTTT